Listed here are 14 T cell receptor beta chains from one sample, sequenced in a study of T cells in Graves' hyperthyroidism and ophthalmopathy. RNA transcripts provided the source from which TCR beta CDR3 regions were amplified. First-round RT-PCR with HTBI primers amplified the TCR CDR3 region. TCRdb redid the calling of the multiplex PCR reads with MiXCR, one entry per CDR3 protein. This repertoire shows almost 600,000 distinct CDR3 sequences, 14% found once; its top ten account for roughly 6.2%. The specimen was blood. These TCRs come from a woman aged 25-40 years with Graves' hyperthyroidism that later progressed to Graves' ophthalmopathy.

This clonotype was detected only a few times. This could be a read error, since a much larger clone is one nucleotide away. The V and J genes are TRBV18 and TRBJ1-2; D is unresolved. Germline values: CDR1 KGHSH, CDR2 LQKENI. The CDR3 covers 15 residues. V lost 3 bases and J 3 bases, leaving 14 bases between the germline ends. The CDR3 bases are TGTGCCAGCTCACCTTCCGAGACGGACGACTATGGCTACACCTTC. Translated: CASSPSETDDYGYTF.

This clonotype has at least ten counts. The genes are TRBV6-1 and TRBJ1-1; no clear D gene. V was cut by 7 bases and J by 4 bases, with 16 bases left in between. The CDR3 contains 14 residues. CDR1 MNHNS and CDR2 SASEGT come from the germline V gene. The CDR3 DNA reads TGTGCCAGCACCCCATTGGCGGGTGCCACTGAAGCTTTCTTT. Protein: CASTPLAGATEAFF.

J is TRBJ2-7 and V is TRBV11-2; D unresolved. Trimming shortened V by 4 bases and J by 0 bases, and 10 bases separated the two germline ends. CDR3 size: 14 residues. Germline CDR1 is SGHAT and CDR2 is FQNNGV. For the CDR3, the DNA is TGTGCCAGCAGCTCCGACCCTAACTCCTACGAGCAGTACTTC. It yields the protein CASSSDPNSYEQYF.

V usage is TRBV7-2 and J usage is TRBJ2-3, with no clear D. The CDR3 consists of 13 residues. The V gene's germline CDR1 is SGHTA and CDR2 FQGNSA. V was clipped by 3 bases and J by 5 bases, with 9 bases between them. The CDR3 nucleotides read TGTGCCAGCAGCTTCGTTACGGGAGATACGCAGTATTTT. Its protein is CASSFVTGDTQYF.

The chain carries TRBV25-1 and TRBJ1-1; D unresolved. CDR1 and CDR2 from the germline V gene are MGHDK and SYGVNS. The CDR3 sequence is 11 residues long. Trimming left V 0 bases short and J 7 bases short, with 3 bases between. The CDR3 DNA reads TGTGCCAGCAGTGAATATGGTGAAGCTTTCTTT. Translating gives CASSEYGEAFF.

This clonotype was recorded many times. This chain links TRBV4-3 with TRBJ2-7, with 7 bases fitting TRBD2. This CDR3 comprises 16 residues. V dropped 5 bases and J dropped 2; count of bases not matched to a gene: 12. From germline, CDR1 is LGHNA and CDR2 YSLEER. The CDR3 DNA follows: TGCGCCAGCAGCTCCCACCAACCGGGGGGAGCCTACGAGCAGTACTTC. Encoded protein: CASSSHQPGGAYEQYF.

This clonotype was observed a few times. The chain carries TRBV30 and TRBJ1-3; 8 bases line up with TRBD1. Germline V gives CDR1 GTSNPN, CDR2 SVGIG (reference sequence). The CDR3 runs 13 residues. V shed 3 bases and J 8 bases; nucleotides not matched to a gene: 6. The CDR3 DNA reads as TGTGCCTGGAGAGGACAGGGAATTTACACCATATATTTT. Translation gives CAWRGQGIYTIYF.

This clonotype was counted at least ten times. The chain carries TRBV12-3 or TRBV12-4 and TRBJ2-5; D is unclear. There are 14 residues in the CDR3. Trimming cost V 10 bases and J 5 bases, with 20 bases left between them. CDR3 protein: CATRLGHQVETQYF. In nucleotides, the CDR3 is TGTGCCACCAGGCTTGGGCATCAGGTGGAGACCCAGTACTTC.

This clonotype came up many times. The J gene is TRBJ1-4, the V gene TRBV28, with D hard to call. V was trimmed by 7 bases and J by 4 bases, leaving 10 bases between them. The length of the CDR3 is 13 residues. Germline V lookup: CDR1 MDHEN, CDR2 SYDVKM. CDR3 sequence (DNA): TGTGCCAGCAAAAGGCTGAATAATGAAAAACTGTTTTTT. Translating gives CASKRLNNEKLFF. Complete variable domain (other parts from reference TRBV28 and TRBJ1-4): DVKVTQSSRYLVKRTGEKVFLECVQDMDHENMFWYRQDPGLGLRLIYFSYDVKMKEKGDIPEGYSVSREKKERFSLILESASTNQTSMYLCASKRLNNEKLFFGSGTQLSVL.

This clonotype was seen only a few times. The chain carries TRBV6-1 and TRBJ2-7; TRBD1 matches at 10 bases. V lost 8 bases to trimming and J lost 3 bases; unmatched junction nucleotides: 7. In germline, CDR1 is MNHNS, CDR2 SASEGT. The CDR3 runs to 14 residues. CDR3 residues: CASETDRGIYEQYF. The CDR3 DNA follows: TGTGCCAGCGAGACGGACAGGGGGATCTACGAGCAGTACTTC.

This clonotype was counted between two and nine times. V is TRBV20-1 and J is TRBJ2-1; D is perhaps TRBD1 (6 bases). Germline values: CDR1 DFQATT, CDR2 SNEGSKA (reference sequence). V was shortened by 4 bases and J by 0 bases, with 13 bases between the two germline ends. The CDR3 has 15 amino acids. Here the CDR3 DNA reads TGCAGTGCTATCGACAGGCTGAGCTCCTACAATGAGCAGTTCTTC. It is translated as CSAIDRLSSYNEQFF.

This clonotype occurred a few times. The V gene is TRBV4-1, the J gene TRBJ2-5; TRBD1 matches 8 bases. The CDR3 sequence is 16 residues long. Germline trimming cut 1 base from V and 3 bases from J; bases unmatched to any gene: 7. The germline gives CDR1 MGHRA, CDR2 YSYEKL. The CDR3 reads CASSQAQTGVEETQYF. The CDR3 DNA is TGCGCCAGCAGCCAAGCTCAGACAGGGGTTGAAGAGACCCAGTACTTC.

Of note for this clonotype: Lacking the conserved final phenylalanine or tryptophan, this CDR3 likely reflects a read error. The rearrangement joins TRBV3-1 to TRBJ2-1; 7 bases map to TRBD1. Germline-derived CDR1 and CDR2 are LGHDT and YNNKEL (reference sequence). The ends lost 3 bases at V and 6 bases at J; junction bases unmatched: 8. The CDR3 has 15 residues. The CDR3 loop is CASSHGTGTVNEQFC. The CDR3 DNA sequence: TGTGCCAGCAGCCACGGAACCGGGACAGTCAATGAGCAGTTCTGC.

The chain uses TRBV3-1 and TRBJ2-3; TRBD1 matches at 9 bases. The V and J ends lost 5 bases and 6 bases, in that order; junction bases with no gene match: 12. This CDR3 region has 16 residues. Germline CDR1 is LGHDT and CDR2 is YNNKEL (reference sequence). CDR3 nucleotide sequence: TGTGCCAGCAGCACCCCACAGGGGGCGTCTGGGGATACGCAGTATTTT. It is translated as CASSTPQGASGDTQYF.